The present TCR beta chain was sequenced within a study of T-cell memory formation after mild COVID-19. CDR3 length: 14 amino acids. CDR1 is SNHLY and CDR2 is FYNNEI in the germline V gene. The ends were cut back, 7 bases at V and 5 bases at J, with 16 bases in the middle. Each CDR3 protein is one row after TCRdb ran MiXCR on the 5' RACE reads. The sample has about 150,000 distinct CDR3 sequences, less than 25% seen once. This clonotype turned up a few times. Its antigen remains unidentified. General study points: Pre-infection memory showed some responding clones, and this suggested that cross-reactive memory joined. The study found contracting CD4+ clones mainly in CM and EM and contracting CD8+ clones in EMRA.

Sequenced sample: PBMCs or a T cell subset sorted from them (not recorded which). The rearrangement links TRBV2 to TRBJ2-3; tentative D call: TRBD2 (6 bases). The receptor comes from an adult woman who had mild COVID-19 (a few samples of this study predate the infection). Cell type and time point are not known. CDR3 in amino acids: CASILRLDGDTQYF. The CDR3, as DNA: TGTGCCAGCATTCTAAGACTAGACGGAGATACGCAGTATTTT.